The clone carrying this T cell receptor (beta chain) was detected only a few times. Trimming took off 3 bases at V and 0 bases at J, with 20 bases between the two ends. The CDR3 contains 18 residues. The V gene's germline CDR1 is DFQATT and CDR2 SNEGSKA (reference sequence). One entry per CDR3 protein results from TCRdb running MiXCR on the 5' RACE reads. The table lists about 630,000 distinct CDR3 sequences, 9% to 15% of them singletons, with more than 13% in the top ten. This sample is part of a study of T cells after yellow fever vaccination. The receptor was isolated from a man aged 30-40 years who received the YFV17D yellow fever vaccine. The chain links TRBV20-1 to TRBJ1-4, with D perhaps TRBD1 (5 bases). The sequences come from PBMCs, collected on the day of the yellow fever booster vaccination. The CDR3 DNA is TGCAGTGCTAGGGATCCGGGACCGAAAAGAGCAACTAATGAAAAACTGTTTTTT. Protein: CSARDPGPKRATNEKLFF.